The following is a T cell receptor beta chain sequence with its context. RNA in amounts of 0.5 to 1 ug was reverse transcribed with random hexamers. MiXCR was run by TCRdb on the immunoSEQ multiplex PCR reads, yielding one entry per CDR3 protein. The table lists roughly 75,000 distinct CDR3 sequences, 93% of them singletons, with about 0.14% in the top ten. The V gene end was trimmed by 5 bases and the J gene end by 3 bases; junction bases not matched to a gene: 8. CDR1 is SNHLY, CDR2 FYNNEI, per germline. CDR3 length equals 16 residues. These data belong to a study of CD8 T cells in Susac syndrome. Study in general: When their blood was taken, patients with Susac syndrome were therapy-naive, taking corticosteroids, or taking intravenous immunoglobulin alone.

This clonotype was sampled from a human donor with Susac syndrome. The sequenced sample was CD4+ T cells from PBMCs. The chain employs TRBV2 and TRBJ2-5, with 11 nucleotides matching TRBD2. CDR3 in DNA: TGTGCCAGCAGTTCTTCCCTAGCGGGGGGCAAAGAGACCCAGTACTTC. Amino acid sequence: CASSSSLAGGKETQYF.